One sample yielded the 8 T cell receptor beta chains listed below, sequenced in a study of OX40 agonist ivuxolimab in advanced cancers. The table came from immunoSEQ multiplex PCR; TCRdb's copy has only in-frame clones and leaves some out. The sample consists of 60,000 to 75,000 clones, about 82% of them appearing once. The sample was CD4+ or CD8+ T cells sorted from blood, taken in a trial of the OX40 agonist ivuxolimab. The receptors originated from an adult with an advanced solid tumor such as melanoma, head and neck, liver or kidney cancer.

The CDR3 coding sequence is TGTGCCAGCAGCTTATCCCCCCGTAGGGACTACAATGAGCAGTTCTTC. Translating gives CASSLSPRRDYNEQFF. The chain links TRBV11-3 to TRBJ2-1, with D unresolved. The CDR3 loop spans 16 amino acids. The germline CDR1 and CDR2 sequences are SGHNT and YENEEA. Trimming took off 2 bases at V and 3 bases at J, with 14 bases between the two ends.

V usage is TRBV5-5 and J usage is TRBJ2-5; no clear D gene. Germline CDR1 and CDR2: SGHKS and YYEKEE (reference sequence). Trimming left V 2 bases short and J 6 bases short, with 11 bases between. The CDR3 is made up of 13 amino acids. The DNA for the CDR3 is TGTGCCAGCAGCTTCGACTCCGACCAGACCCAGTACTTC. Its translation is CASSFDSDQTQYF.

The CDR3 region is CASSLQPNTGELFF. The DNA of the CDR3 is TGCGCCAGCAGCTTACAACCTAACACCGGGGAGCTGTTTTTT. This chain connects TRBV5-1 to TRBJ2-2, with D unresolved. Trimming took off 2 bases at V and 2 bases at J, with 7 bases between the two ends. From germline, CDR1 is SGHRS and CDR2 YFSETQ. This CDR3 has 14 residues.

The rearrangement joins TRBV7-2 to TRBJ2-7; the match to TRBD1 covers 10 bases. Germline CDR1 and CDR2: SGHTA and FQGNSA. The length of the CDR3 is 14 residues. The junction had 7 bases not matched to a gene; V was cut back by 5 bases and J by 6 bases. The chain's CDR3 is CASSLRDRGSEQYF. The CDR3 nucleotides are TGTGCCAGCAGCCTCCGGGACAGGGGTTCCGAGCAGTACTTC.

The chain joins TRBV29-1 to TRBJ1-4; D remains ambiguous. V lost 5 bases, J lost 5 bases, and 6 bases lay in between. From germline, CDR1 is SQVTM and CDR2 ANQGSEA. The CDR3 spans 11 residues. CDR3 in DNA: TGCAGCGTTTTACGGAATGAAAAACTGTTTTTT. Its translation: CSVLRNEKLFF. The complete variable domain, with remaining parts taken from reference TRBV29-1 and TRBJ1-4, reads SAVISQKPSRDICQRGTSLTIQCQVDSQVTMMFWYRQQPGQSLTLIATANQGSEATYESGFVIDKFPISRPNLTFSTLTVSNMSPEDSSIYLCSVLRNEKLFFGSGTQLSVL.

Only a few counts were recorded for this clone. The J gene is TRBJ2-1, the V gene TRBV5-4, with TRBD2 matching over 8 bases. This CDR3 is 18 amino acids long. V lost 0 bases, J lost 4 bases, and 12 bases stayed unmatched. Germline-derived CDR1 and CDR2 are SGHNT and YYREEE (reference sequence). In DNA form, the CDR3 reads TGTGCCAGCAGCTTGGCCATAACTTTCGGGGGGGCTTACAATGAGCAGTTCTTC. Amino acids: CASSLAITFGGAYNEQFF. The full variable domain, rest sourced from reference TRBV5-4 and TRBJ2-1, is ETGVTQSPTHLIKTRGQQVTLRCSSQSGHNTVSWYQQALGQGPQFIFQYYREEENGRGNFPPRFSGLQFPNYSSELNVNALELDDSALYLCASSLAITFGGAYNEQFFGPGTRLTVL.

In its sample, this clone was seen a few times. The chain carries TRBV29-1 and TRBJ2-4; a weak D match, TRBD1 (6 bases). The CDR3 runs to 13 residues. V lost 7 bases and J lost 8, with 18 bases in between. CDR1 and CDR2 from the germline V gene are SQVTM and ANQGSEA. DNA for the CDR3: TGCAGCGCGGGCGGCAGGGGTGTAGACATTCAGTACTTC. It translates to CSAGGRGVDIQYF.

This chain connects TRBV5-1 to TRBJ2-1; 7 nucleotides align to TRBD1. V was clipped by 3 bases and J by 6 bases; unmatched bases: 9. This CDR3 has 15 residues. CDR1 and CDR2 from the germline V gene are SGHRS and YFSETQ. In DNA, the CDR3 is TGCGCCAGCAGCTCGGACAGGCTTGGGGTCAATGAGCAGTTCTTC. It specifies CASSSDRLGVNEQFF. Full variable domain (remainder filled in from reference TRBV5-1 and TRBJ2-1): KAGVTQTPRYLIKTRGQQVTLSCSPISGHRSVSWYQQTPGQGLQFLFEYFSETQRNKGNFPGRFSGRQFSNSRSEMNVSTLELGDSALYLCASSSDRLGVNEQFFGPGTRLTVL.